The 17 T cell receptor beta chains below all came from one sample that was sequenced in a study of CD8+ T cells in alopecia areata. Following extraction, RNA underwent reverse transcription to cDNA, which served as the sequencing template. Libraries were prepared by immunoSEQ multiplex PCR; TCRdb keeps only in-frame clonotypes and omits some of them. The sample carries approximately 280,000 clones, 55% to 75% recorded once. Treatment indicated: oral pan-JAK inhibitor, 5-10 mg twice daily. Sequencing was performed on CD4+ T cells sorted from blood, taken at week 24, from a patient treated with tofacitinib. These TCRs come from a human donor with alopecia areata.

The J gene is TRBJ1-2, the V gene TRBV20-1; no reliable D call. This CDR3 has 8 amino acids. CDR1 is DFQATT, CDR2 SNEGSKA, per germline (reference sequence). In nucleotides, the CDR3 is TGCCTCCCGAGTGGCTACACCTTC. Protein product: CLPSGYTF.

This chain uses TRBV30 with TRBJ1-6; no reliable D call. The CDR3 consists of 15 residues. The V gene's germline CDR1 is GTSNPN and CDR2 SVGIG (reference sequence). V lost 2 bases, J lost 8 bases, and 16 bases lay in between. The CDR3 nucleotides are TGTGCCTGGAGTCCCCCTGGAAATCTACATTCACCCCTCCACTTT. As protein: CAWSPPGNLHSPLHF.

For this clone: Other DNA sequences within the sample encode an identical CDR3. The V gene is TRBV20-1, the J gene TRBJ2-7, with a weak D call TRBD1 (5 bases). V was clipped by 3 bases and J by 4 bases, with 7 bases between them. Germline V gives CDR1 DFQATT, CDR2 SNEGSKA (reference sequence). This CDR3 has 11 residues. The CDR3 DNA follows: TGCAGTGCTAGGGCAGGGTACGAGCAGTACTTC. It is translated as CSARAGYEQYF.

This chain joins TRBV11-2 and TRBJ2-3; D unclear. V was pared by 5 bases and J by 6 bases, with 12 bases between. The CDR3 runs 13 residues. Looked up from germline, CDR1 is SGHAT and CDR2 is FQNNGV. The CDR3 coding sequence is TGTGCCAGCAGCCCCCTTGGAGAGGATACGCAGTATTTT. It is translated as CASSPLGEDTQYF.

This chain joins TRBV29-1 and TRBJ1-1; TRBD1 matches 7 bases. CDR3 length equals 13 residues. V trimming: 5 bases; J trimming: 9 bases; junction bases outside the gene matches: 12. CDR1 SQVTM and CDR2 ANQGSEA come from the germline V gene. The CDR3 region has the DNA TGCAGCGTTACCCCAGCGACAGGGCCTAAAGCTTTCTTT. Encoded protein: CSVTPATGPKAFF.

The chain combines TRBV30 with TRBJ2-5, with 8 bases identical to TRBD2. The germline gives CDR1 GTSNPN, CDR2 SVGIG (reference sequence). The CDR3 covers 13 residues. V shed 0 bases and J 9 bases; nucleotides not matched to a gene: 6. CDR3 DNA sequence: TGTGCCTGGAGTGTGGCTAGCGGGTTTGCCCAGTACTTC. Its protein is CAWSVASGFAQYF.

This clone was detected a few times. This chain connects TRBV28 to TRBJ2-5; D is perhaps TRBD2 (6 bases). The CDR3 has 14 residues. The V gene's germline CDR1 is MDHEN and CDR2 SYDVKM. Trimming pared 5 bases from V and 5 bases from J, leaving 15 bases between. CDR3 protein: CASSPSGGGETQYF. DNA of the CDR3: TGTGCCAGCAGTCCCTCCGGAGGAGGGGAGACCCAGTACTTC.

The V gene is TRBV2, the J gene TRBJ2-1, with D perhaps matching TRBD1 or TRBD2 (6 bases each). Deletions cut 11 bases from V and 6 bases from J, with 14 bases between. The CDR3 extends over 12 amino acids. CDR1 SNHLY and CDR2 FYNNEI come from the germline V gene. DNA of the CDR3: TGTGCCGGGGGGCTCGGGGCCAATGAGCAGTTCTTC. This sequence encodes CAGGLGANEQFF. Complete variable domain (other parts from reference TRBV2 and TRBJ2-1): EPEVTQTPSHQVTQMGQEVILRCVPISNHLYFYWYRQILGQKVEFLVSFYNNEISEKSEIFDDQFSVERPDGSNFTLKIRSTKLEDSAMYFCAGGLGANEQFFGPGTRLTVL.

The J gene is TRBJ1-5, the V gene TRBV10-3; D unresolved. Germline values: CDR1 ENHRY, CDR2 SYGVKD. V was trimmed by 3 bases and J by 3 bases, leaving 12 bases between them. The CDR3 runs 15 residues. This chain's CDR3 is CAISDRQKPNQPQHF. In nucleotides, the CDR3 is TGTGCCATCAGTGACAGACAAAAACCCAATCAGCCCCAGCATTTT.

The V gene is TRBV5-1, the J gene TRBJ1-1; D remains unclear. The germline gives CDR1 SGHRS, CDR2 YFSETQ. This CDR3 contains 14 residues. V shed 4 bases and J shed 1 base, with 11 bases lying between them. CDR3 sequence (DNA): TGCGCCAGCAGCCCCCTCAACCGGAACACTGAAGCTTTCTTT. Its translation is CASSPLNRNTEAFF.

This clone was recorded only once. The V call is TRBV6-5, the J call TRBJ2-7, with 9 positions matching TRBD1. The CDR3 spans 13 residues. Germline V CDR1 and CDR2: MNHEY, SVGAGI. With 6 bases clipped from V and 6 bases from J, the junction kept 6 bases outside the gene matches. In DNA form, the CDR3 reads TGTGCCAGCAGCAGGGACAGGGAAGGCGAGCAGTACTTC. This translates into CASSRDREGEQYF.

CDR3 nucleotide sequence: TGCAGCGTCGGAAGGGAGCTCACAGATACGCAGTATTTT. This sequence encodes CSVGRELTDTQYF. V is TRBV29-1 and J is TRBJ2-3; D might be TRBD2 (5 bases). V lost 6 bases, J lost 2 bases, and 12 bases lay in between. This CDR3 has 13 amino acids. Germline CDR1 reads SQVTM; CDR2 reads ANQGSEA.

This clone has just a few counts. V usage is TRBV7-2 and J usage is TRBJ1-4, with TRBD1 matching over 7 bases. The V segment lost 3 bases and the J segment 11 bases; nucleotides outside the gene matches: 6. CDR1 SGHTA and CDR2 FQGNSA come from the germline V gene. The CDR3 totals 13 residues. In DNA, the CDR3 is TGTGCCAGCAGCTTTATTGGGACAGAGAAACTGTTTTTT. As protein: CASSFIGTEKLFF.

V is TRBV29-1 and J is TRBJ2-7, with D unresolved. Germline V gene sequence: CDR1 SQVTM, CDR2 ANQGSEA. With 4 bases removed from V and 3 bases from J, the gap between germline ends came to 10 bases. The CDR3 totals 12 residues. In nucleotides, the CDR3 is TGCAGCGTTGGGCGAAATATCTACGAGCAGTACTTC. Translating it yields CSVGRNIYEQYF.

This clone came up a few times. The gene calls are TRBV18 and TRBJ1-5; 9 positions match TRBD1. This CDR3 region has 16 residues. After removal of 4 bases from V and 3 bases from J, the junction contained 7 bases not matched to a gene. Germline loops: CDR1 KGHSH, CDR2 LQKENI. The CDR3 spells CASSLSTGGLNQPQHF. Here the CDR3 DNA reads TGTGCCAGCTCACTCTCTACAGGGGGCCTCAATCAGCCCCAGCATTTT. The variable domain in full, completed from reference TRBV18 and TRBJ1-5, reads NAGVMQNPRHLVRRRGQEARLRCSPMKGHSHVYWYRQLPEEGLKFMVYLQKENIIDESGMPKERFSAEFPKEGPSILRIQQVVRGDSAAYFCASSLSTGGLNQPQHFGDGTRLSIL.

V usage is TRBV30 and J usage is TRBJ1-1; D gene ambiguous. V was trimmed by 3 bases and J by 0 bases, leaving 8 bases between them. This CDR3 has 13 residues. Germline V gives CDR1 GTSNPN, CDR2 SVGIG (reference sequence). The CDR3 is CAWSMVMNTEAFF. The CDR3 region has the DNA TGTGCCTGGAGCATGGTGATGAACACTGAAGCTTTCTTT.

The chain uses TRBV30 and TRBJ1-1; no clear D gene. The V gene lost 5 bases and the J gene lost 5 bases, with 15 bases spanning the gap. The CDR3 loop spans 13 amino acids. Germline V gene lookup returns CDR1 GTSNPN and CDR2 SVGIG (reference sequence). CDR3 amino acids: CAWQALLRTEAFF. CDR3 sequence (DNA): TGTGCCTGGCAAGCCTTGTTAAGGACTGAAGCTTTCTTT.